The next 9 T cell receptor beta chains were all read from a single sample in a study of technical replicates of blood from several donors. Profiling relied on immunoSEQ multiplex PCR, and the TCRdb table lists in-frame clones only, not all of them. The sample records under 90,000 clones, around 93% being singletons. The sample comprised T cells isolated from PBMCs. Every receptor here comes from a human donor in good health.

This clone was observed a single time. The V and J genes are TRBV28 and TRBJ2-7; 7 nucleotides line up with TRBD1. Losses at the gene ends were 6 bases for V and 0 bases for J; bases not matched to a gene: 8. Germline loops: CDR1 MDHEN, CDR2 SYDVKM. The CDR3 totals 15 residues. CDR3 sequence reads: CASRFYRGTSYEQYF. The CDR3 DNA reads TGTGCCAGCAGATTCTACAGGGGTACCTCCTACGAGCAGTACTTC.

The J gene is TRBJ2-4, the V gene TRBV10-1; D not resolved. Between the trimmed V and J ends, which lost 4 bases and 0 bases, there was a span of 4 bases. The CDR3 totals 13 residues. The germline V gene has CDR1 WNHNN and CDR2 SYGVQD (reference sequence). CDR3 DNA: TGCGCCAGCAGTGCGGGAGCCAAAAACATTCAGTACTTC. It is translated as CASSAGAKNIQYF.

The chain's CDR3 is CASSLAEQGSAGELFF. In nucleotides, the CDR3 is TGCGCCAGCAGCTTGGCCGAACAGGGTTCGGCCGGGGAGCTGTTTTTT. V gene TRBV5-1 combines with J gene TRBJ2-2; D may be TRBD1 (6 bases). Germline CDR1 is SGHRS and CDR2 is YFSETQ. V was shortened by 0 bases and J by 6 bases, with 15 bases between the two germline ends. This CDR3 is 16 amino acids long.

V gene TRBV4-1 combines with J gene TRBJ1-2; D might be TRBD1 (5 bases). V lost 0 bases and J lost 2, with 7 bases in between. This CDR3 comprises 14 residues. Germline V gene sequence: CDR1 MGHRA, CDR2 YSYEKL. In nucleotides, the CDR3 is TGCGCCAGCAGCCAAGATCGGGGGAACTATGGCTACACCTTC. This sequence encodes CASSQDRGNYGYTF.

The CDR3 sequence is CASSLRLAGVPTDTQYF. In nucleotides, the CDR3 is TGTGCCAGCAGCTTACGACTAGCGGGAGTACCCACAGATACGCAGTATTTT. The chain joins TRBV7-9 to TRBJ2-3; 12 bases are a match to TRBD2. From germline, CDR1 is SEHNR and CDR2 FQNEAQ (reference sequence). This CDR3 region has 17 residues. V was clipped by 2 bases and J by 2 bases; unmatched bases: 5.

The chain uses TRBV7-9 and TRBJ2-5, with unresolved D. Germline V gene lookup returns CDR1 SEHNR and CDR2 FQNEAQ (reference sequence). Deletions cut 2 bases from V and 3 bases from J, with 13 bases between. This CDR3 has 15 amino acids. CDR3 residues: CASSLRLLAEETQYF. CDR3 nucleotides: TGTGCCAGCAGCTTACGTTTGTTGGCAGAAGAGACCCAGTACTTC.

This sequence joins TRBV5-1 and TRBJ2-1; 7 bases are shared with TRBD1. The CDR3 has 16 amino acids. Germline-derived CDR1 and CDR2 are SGHRS and YFSETQ. The V gene end was trimmed by 0 bases and the J gene end by 3 bases; junction bases not matched to a gene: 6. CDR3 sequence reads: CASSLATGTDYNEQFF. The CDR3, as DNA: TGCGCCAGCAGCTTGGCCACCGGGACAGACTACAATGAGCAGTTCTTC.

J is TRBJ1-6 and V is TRBV30; 8 positions match TRBD1. The germline CDR1 and CDR2 sequences are GTSNPN and SVGIG (reference sequence). V lost 5 bases, J lost 4 bases, and 13 bases stayed unmatched. The CDR3 runs to 17 residues. Here the CDR3 reads CAWCDRGLSYYNSPLHF. In nucleotides, the CDR3 is TGTGCCTGGTGCGACAGGGGCCTTAGCTATTATAATTCACCCCTCCACTTT.

The genes are TRBV18 and TRBJ2-5, with D unresolved. The ends were cut back, 3 bases at V and 2 bases at J, with 7 bases in the middle. This CDR3 comprises 13 residues. Germline V gives CDR1 KGHSH, CDR2 LQKENI. Here the CDR3 DNA reads TGTGCCAGCTCACCCCCTTTGCAAGAGACCCAGTACTTC. It yields the protein CASSPPLQETQYF.